These 7 T cell receptor beta chains share one sample of origin, sequenced in a study of metastatic and nonmetastatic thyroid tumors. All patients reached thyroid surgery having received no treatment beforehand. TCRdb re-clonotyped the PCR reads via MiXCR. The data contain more than 9,500 clones, approximately 10% of them singletons. The sequenced sample was tumor tissue. All receptors come from a female donor with papillary thyroid cancer or a benign thyroid nodule (not recorded which). Some clones in this sample may be carry-over from other donors' samples.

This clone has just a few counts. V is TRBV27 and J is TRBJ1-5, with D unclear. Per the germline V gene, CDR1 is MNHEY and CDR2 is SMNVEV (reference sequence). This CDR3 is built from 15 residues. V lost 4 bases, J lost 2 bases, and 12 bases lay in between. Here the CDR3 DNA reads TGTGCCAGCAGTTCGATACGGGGTCGCAATCAGCCCCAGCATTTT. Translating gives CASSSIRGRNQPQHF.

This clone has ten or more counts. This sample includes further DNA sequences coding for the same CDR3. This sequence joins TRBV20-1 and TRBJ1-4, with D possibly TRBD1 on 5 matching bases. The CDR3 contains 13 residues. Per germline, CDR1 DFQATT and CDR2 SNEGSKA (reference sequence). V lost 5 bases, J lost 4 bases, and 11 bases lay in between. CDR3 nucleotide sequence: TGCAGTGCTCCGGGACGGATTAATGAAAAACTGTTTTTT. Its protein is CSAPGRINEKLFF.

This clone has at least ten counts. It may be a read error: a sequence one base away is much more abundant. The chain is built from TRBV10-2 and TRBJ2-2, with 10 bases aligning to TRBD1. From germline, CDR1 is WSHSY and CDR2 SAAADI. The CDR3 length is 14 residues. CDR3 coding DNA: TGCGCCACCAAGGGACAGGGGAACACCGGGGAGCTGTCTTTT. It codes for CATKGQGNTGELSF.

This clone appeared many times. The V call is TRBV18, the J call TRBJ1-1; D remains ambiguous. This CDR3 is 15 amino acids long. The ends were cut back, 3 bases at V and 1 base at J, with 12 bases in the middle. Germline CDR1 is KGHSH and CDR2 is LQKENI. The DNA for the CDR3 is TGTGCCAGCTCACCGGGTAGGGATCGGAACACTGAAGCTTTCTTT. Its translation: CASSPGRDRNTEAFF.

This clone was observed many times. This chain connects TRBV5-1 to TRBJ2-5; the match to TRBD1 covers 9 bases. CDR1 and CDR2 (germline): SGHRS, YFSETQ. The CDR3 has 14 amino acids. The J segment lost 4 bases and the V segment lost 6 bases, leaving 7 bases of the junction unmatched. DNA for the CDR3: TGCGCCAGCATGTTAGGGGGACAGGGAGAGACCCAGTACTTC. Translating it yields CASMLGGQGETQYF.

The chain combines TRBV7-2 with TRBJ1-2, with 7 bases fitting TRBD1. This CDR3 spans 18 amino acids. V shed 0 bases, J shed 4 bases, and the junction held 14 bases outside the gene matches. CDR1 and CDR2 from the germline V gene are SGHTA and FQGNSA. The CDR3 DNA follows: TGTGCCAGCAGCTTAGCCCCCCCGGGCACAGGGGCATTCTATGGCTACACCTTC. This gives the protein CASSLAPPGTGAFYGYTF.

This clone is classed as medium-sized (0.01 to 0.1%). The chain employs TRBV6-1 and TRBJ1-2, with D hard to call. The CDR3 is made up of 14 amino acids. The V end lost 5 bases, the J end lost 1 base, and 11 bases lay between the germline ends. Germline V gene sequence: CDR1 MNHNS, CDR2 SASEGT. As DNA, the CDR3 is TGTGCCAGCAGTCAAGGCCCCGATAACTATGGCTACACCTTC. Amino acids: CASSQGPDNYGYTF.